The present T cell receptor beta chain was sequenced within a study of T cell responses to AZD1222 COVID-19 vaccine. As for the study in general: Samples with a second dose at about 4 or about 12 weeks were pooled together.

In the case of this clone: The antigen is not known. The germline gene is not matched at one end of the junction; a read error may be the cause.

Produced via immunoSEQ multiplex PCR; TCRdb's table is partial and in-frame only. The data contain roughly 79,000 clones, approximately 78% of them singletons. CDR1 is SGHVS and CDR2 is FQNEAQ in the germline V gene. There are 14 residues in the CDR3. Regarding the study as a whole: Mostly white British, mostly female donors; authors suggested clonal diversity may be underestimated. It was only after the peak T cell response that any repertoires were sampled.

V usage is TRBV7-8 and J usage is TRBJ2-1, with TRBD2 as a possible D gene (6 bases). Sequencing was performed on peripheral blood, taken on day 0 of AZD1222 vaccination. This clonotype was sampled from an adult in good health. The CDR3 bases are TGTGCCAGCAACTTACGGGACTTTAACAATGAGCAGTTCTTC. Protein: CASNLRDFNNEQFF.